These T cell receptor beta chains were read from a single sample in a study of shared clonotypes between healthy human individuals. Here immunoSEQ multiplex PCR was the method, and the copy in TCRdb shows in-frame clones only, minus some. The data hold roughly 2.5 million clones, with around 90% observed a single time. Sample: naive CD4+ T cells sorted from blood. These receptors all stem from a man aged 18 to 29 in good health. Each CDR3 is given with its conserved first and last residue. Each record gives: J gene, D gene, clone size, V gene, CDR3 protein, CDR3 DNA. A D gene is named only where the DNA matches it firmly. The size of a clone is reported for some rows only, either as once, few or many, or as a class for expanded clones.

>TRBJ2-1|TRBD2|.|TRBV9
CASSVLPSGGYNEQFF
TGTGCCAGCAGCGTACTTCCTAGCGGGGGATACAATGAGCAGTTCTTC
>TRBJ2-1|.|.|TRBV18
CASSPLPTLASSSYNEQFF
TGTGCCAGCTCACCACTGCCCACTCTAGCGTCTAGCTCCTACAATGAGCAGTTCTTC
>TRBJ1-1|TRBD1|.|TRBV29-1
CSADRQGGTEAFF
TGCAGCGCCGACCGACAGGGGGGGACTGAAGCTTTCTTT
>TRBJ1-1|.|.|TRBV15
CATSRDYQGLNTEAFF
TGTGCCACCAGCAGAGATTATCAGGGATTGAACACTGAAGCTTTCTTT
>TRBJ2-7|TRBD1|.|TRBV6-6
CASTLGQGSYEQYF
TGTGCCAGCACGTTGGGACAGGGATCCTACGAGCAGTACTTC
>TRBJ1-2|.|once|TRBV5-1
CASSPMGRWEGDGYTF
TGCGCCAGCAGCCCAATGGGACGGTGGGAAGGGGATGGCTACACCTTC
>TRBJ1-5|.|.|TRBV6-1
CASGRTVTSNQPQHF
TGTGCCAGCGGTCGGACAGTTACAAGCAATCAGCCCCAGCATTTT
>TRBJ2-1|TRBD2|once|TRBV9
CASSVGLAGGNEQFF
TGTGCCAGCAGCGTAGGACTAGCGGGAGGAAATGAGCAGTTCTTC
>TRBJ2-7|.|.|TRBV6-5
CASSNPPAGEQYF
TGTGCCAGCAGTAACCCGCCTGCGGGGGAGCAGTACTTC
>TRBJ2-2|.|.|TRBV4-2
CASSQDRGLLTGELFF
TGTGCCAGCAGCCAAGATAGGGGACTCCTCACCGGGGAGCTGTTTTTT
>TRBJ1-1|TRBD1|.|TRBV5-4
CASSFRQGLGNTEAFF
TGTGCCAGCAGCTTTAGACAGGGACTGGGGAACACTGAAGCTTTCTTT
>TRBJ1-1|TRBD1|few|TRBV6-5
CASSYSQGENTEAFF
TGTGCCAGCAGTTACTCGCAGGGGGAGAACACTGAAGCTTTCTTT
>TRBJ2-4|.|.|TRBV6-5
CASSRPPGAKNIQYF
TGTGCCAGCAGTCGACCACCAGGGGCCAAAAACATTCAGTACTTC
>TRBJ1-1|TRBD1|.|TRBV19
CASSMGQEAGEAFF
TGTGCCAGTAGTATGGGACAGGAGGCGGGGGAAGCTTTCTTT
>TRBJ1-1|.|few|TRBV2
CASRATYFEAFF
TGTGCCAGCAGAGCGACCTATTTCGAAGCTTTCTTT
>TRBJ2-7|.|once|TRBV5-4
CASSLVSGDEQYF
TGTGCCAGCAGCTTGGTATCGGGGGACGAGCAGTACTTC
>TRBJ1-4|TRBD1|.|TRBV28
CASSPRGQGPNWANEKLFF
TGTGCCAGCAGTCCCAGGGGACAGGGTCCCAATTGGGCTAATGAAAAACTGTTTTTT
>TRBJ1-1|TRBD1|.|TRBV5-1
CASSQGTGANMNTEAFF
TGCGCCAGCAGCCAAGGGACAGGGGCCAACATGAACACTGAAGCTTTCTTT
>TRBJ1-1|.|.|TRBV5-1
CASSSRGGNTEAFF
TGCGCCAGCAGCAGTCGCGGAGGGAACACTGAAGCTTTCTTT
>TRBJ2-3|.|.|TRBV19
CASRGLRSYTDTQYF
TGTGCCAGTAGGGGGTTAAGGTCCTACACAGATACGCAGTATTTT
>TRBJ2-1|TRBD1|.|TRBV4-1
CASSLRTGGNEQFF
TGCGCCAGCAGCCTTCGGACAGGGGGCAATGAGCAGTTCTTC
>TRBJ2-2|.|.|TRBV5-6
CASSLSVGELFF
TGTGCCAGCAGCTTGTCGGTCGGGGAGCTGTTTTTT
>TRBJ2-2|.|.|TRBV6-5
CASSYSPGTNTGELFF
TGTGCCAGCAGTTACTCCCCCGGGACCAACACCGGGGAGCTGTTTTTT
>TRBJ1-1|.|.|TRBV6-5
CASSVTVNTEAFF
TGTGCCAGCAGCGTTACAGTGAACACTGAAGCTTTCTTT
>TRBJ1-5|.|.|TRBV7-9
CASSPEEVGNQPQHF
TGTGCCAGCAGCCCCGAGGAGGTTGGCAATCAGCCCCAGCATTTT
>TRBJ2-7|TRBD2|.|TRBV7-2
CASSGLGSGSSYEQYF
TGTGCCAGCAGCGGACTGGGCAGCGGGAGTTCTTACGAGCAGTACTTC
>TRBJ2-7|.|.|TRBV10-3
CAISESKGGVDEQYF
TGTGCCATCAGTGAGTCGAAGGGGGGGGTCGATGAGCAGTACTTC